A selection of T cell receptor beta chains follows, all from one sample in a study of T cells after yellow fever vaccination. In TCRdb, the 5' RACE reads were re-called with MiXCR into one record per CDR3 protein. The sample contains hundreds of thousands of distinct CDR3 sequences, 9% to 15% of which appear only once. The material sequenced was PBMCs, taken on the day of the yellow fever booster vaccination. All receptors come from a man in his thirties or forties who received the YFV17D yellow fever vaccine. The CDR3 runs from the conserved cysteine through the conserved F or W. The D gene is left open where the match is weak. Some rows mark clone size as missing; the rest say once, few, many or name a class of expanded clone.

j_call: TRBJ1-5; d_call: NA; v_call: TRBV7-2; clone_size: few; cdr3_nt: TGTGCCAGCAGCCCCGGGGCTAACCTTGGGCCCCAGCATTTT; cdr3_aa: CASSPGANLGPQHF
j_call: TRBJ2-7; d_call: TRBD2; v_call: TRBV7-2; clone_size: few; cdr3_nt: TGTGCCAGCAGCTTAAGTAGCGGGACTAACGAGCAGTACTTC; cdr3_aa: CASSLSSGTNEQYF
j_call: TRBJ2-1; d_call: TRBD2; v_call: TRBV4-3; clone_size: few; cdr3_nt: TGCGCCAGCAGCCAAGCCGGCAAGACTAGCGGAGCTTACAATGAGCAGTTCTTC; cdr3_aa: CASSQAGKTSGAYNEQFF
j_call: TRBJ1-1; d_call: NA; v_call: TRBV20-1; clone_size: few; cdr3_nt: TGCAGTGCTAGAATCTTTGGGGGCACTGAAGCTTTCTTT; cdr3_aa: CSARIFGGTEAFF
j_call: TRBJ2-4; d_call: NA; v_call: TRBV6-2/TRBV6-3; clone_size: NA; cdr3_nt: TGTGCCAGCAGTTACGCCTTAAACATTCAGTACTTC; cdr3_aa: CASSYALNIQYF
j_call: TRBJ2-1; d_call: TRBD2; v_call: TRBV5-1; clone_size: NA; cdr3_nt: TGCGCCAGCAGCGGAGGGACTAGCGGGAGTCTGATCCTATCTCAGTTCTTC; cdr3_aa: CASSGGTSGSLILSQFF
j_call: TRBJ2-3; d_call: TRBD2; v_call: TRBV20-1; clone_size: NA; cdr3_nt: TGCAGTGCCCATGGACTAGCGGGAGGGGACACAGATACGCAGTATTTT; cdr3_aa: CSAHGLAGGDTDTQYF
j_call: TRBJ2-2; d_call: TRBD2; v_call: TRBV28; clone_size: few; cdr3_nt: TGTGCCAGCAGGTCTGGGGCGGGAGGTGAAACCGGGGAGCTGTTTTTT; cdr3_aa: CASRSGAGGETGELFF
j_call: TRBJ1-1; d_call: NA; v_call: TRBV7-2; clone_size: many; cdr3_nt: TGTGCCAGCAGCTTAGGCGGGGGCGGGGCTGAAGCTTTCTTT; cdr3_aa: CASSLGGGGAEAFF
j_call: TRBJ2-5; d_call: NA; v_call: TRBV24-1; clone_size: many; cdr3_nt: TGTGCCACCCAGGGTGACCTAGGGACCCAGTACTTC; cdr3_aa: CATQGDLGTQYF
j_call: TRBJ2-1; d_call: NA; v_call: TRBV7-2; clone_size: NA; cdr3_nt: TGTGCCAGCGGCAGGGTCCACTCCTACAATGAGCAGTTCTTC; cdr3_aa: CASGRVHSYNEQFF
j_call: TRBJ2-5; d_call: NA; v_call: TRBV10-3; clone_size: few; cdr3_nt: TGTGCCATCAGTGATTGGGACCAGAGCCGTCGGGAGACCCAGTACTTC; cdr3_aa: CAISDWDQSRRETQYF
j_call: TRBJ2-1; d_call: NA; v_call: TRBV7-9; clone_size: few; cdr3_nt: TGTGCCAGCAGCTTAGATGGCAAAGAGCAGTTCTTC; cdr3_aa: CASSLDGKEQFF
j_call: TRBJ2-5; d_call: TRBD2; v_call: TRBV12-3/TRBV12-4; clone_size: NA; cdr3_nt: TGTGCCAGTGGACTAGCGGGAGCCGAGGGGACCCAGTACTTC; cdr3_aa: CASGLAGAEGTQYF
j_call: TRBJ2-1; d_call: NA; v_call: TRBV28; clone_size: NA; cdr3_nt: TGTGCCAGCAGTTTACCCCCCCCCCAAGCCTACAATGAGCAGTTCTTC; cdr3_aa: CASSLPPPQAYNEQFF
j_call: TRBJ2-3; d_call: TRBD2; v_call: TRBV7-2; clone_size: NA; cdr3_nt: TGTGCCAGCACCGGTGGCCTAGCGGGAGGGGTCACAGATACGCAGTATTTT; cdr3_aa: CASTGGLAGGVTDTQYF
j_call: TRBJ2-1; d_call: NA; v_call: TRBV7-2; clone_size: NA; cdr3_nt: TGTGCCGGCGGGGCCCTGGGCTACAATGAGCAGTTCTTC; cdr3_aa: CAGGALGYNEQFF
j_call: TRBJ2-2; d_call: NA; v_call: TRBV6-5; clone_size: few; cdr3_nt: TGTGCCAGCAGTTACTCCCTTACTAGACGGGCGGCCGGGGAGCTGTTTTTT; cdr3_aa: CASSYSLTRRAAGELFF
j_call: TRBJ1-4; d_call: TRBD1; v_call: TRBV2; clone_size: NA; cdr3_nt: TGTGCCAGCCGGACAGGGGCCGGTGAAAAACTGTTTTTT; cdr3_aa: CASRTGAGEKLFF
j_call: TRBJ2-5; d_call: NA; v_call: TRBV27; clone_size: few; cdr3_nt: TGTGCCACCCGGAGACTTGGGGGAGAGACCCAGTACTTC; cdr3_aa: CATRRLGGETQYF
j_call: TRBJ2-6; d_call: NA; v_call: TRBV5-4; clone_size: NA; cdr3_nt: TGTGCCAGCAGCCAACCCGGTTGGGGCTCTGGGGCCAACGTCCTGACTTTC; cdr3_aa: CASSQPGWGSGANVLTF
j_call: TRBJ1-5; d_call: NA; v_call: TRBV7-2; clone_size: NA; cdr3_nt: TGTGCCAGCAGCCCACTGCAGGCCTGGGATCAGCCCCAGCATTTT; cdr3_aa: CASSPLQAWDQPQHF
j_call: TRBJ2-7; d_call: NA; v_call: TRBV20-1; clone_size: NA; cdr3_nt: TGCAGTGCTAGAGTGGCTAGCGTGAGCTCCTACGAGCAGTACTTC; cdr3_aa: CSARVASVSSYEQYF
j_call: TRBJ2-3; d_call: NA; v_call: TRBV4-2; clone_size: NA; cdr3_nt: TGTGCCAGCAGCCCCTTTGGTGGGGGAGATACGCAGTATTTT; cdr3_aa: CASSPFGGGDTQYF
j_call: TRBJ2-1; d_call: NA; v_call: TRBV7-2; clone_size: NA; cdr3_nt: TGTGCCAGCAGCTTCGACCAGGGGGGCAATGAGCAGTTCTTC; cdr3_aa: CASSFDQGGNEQFF